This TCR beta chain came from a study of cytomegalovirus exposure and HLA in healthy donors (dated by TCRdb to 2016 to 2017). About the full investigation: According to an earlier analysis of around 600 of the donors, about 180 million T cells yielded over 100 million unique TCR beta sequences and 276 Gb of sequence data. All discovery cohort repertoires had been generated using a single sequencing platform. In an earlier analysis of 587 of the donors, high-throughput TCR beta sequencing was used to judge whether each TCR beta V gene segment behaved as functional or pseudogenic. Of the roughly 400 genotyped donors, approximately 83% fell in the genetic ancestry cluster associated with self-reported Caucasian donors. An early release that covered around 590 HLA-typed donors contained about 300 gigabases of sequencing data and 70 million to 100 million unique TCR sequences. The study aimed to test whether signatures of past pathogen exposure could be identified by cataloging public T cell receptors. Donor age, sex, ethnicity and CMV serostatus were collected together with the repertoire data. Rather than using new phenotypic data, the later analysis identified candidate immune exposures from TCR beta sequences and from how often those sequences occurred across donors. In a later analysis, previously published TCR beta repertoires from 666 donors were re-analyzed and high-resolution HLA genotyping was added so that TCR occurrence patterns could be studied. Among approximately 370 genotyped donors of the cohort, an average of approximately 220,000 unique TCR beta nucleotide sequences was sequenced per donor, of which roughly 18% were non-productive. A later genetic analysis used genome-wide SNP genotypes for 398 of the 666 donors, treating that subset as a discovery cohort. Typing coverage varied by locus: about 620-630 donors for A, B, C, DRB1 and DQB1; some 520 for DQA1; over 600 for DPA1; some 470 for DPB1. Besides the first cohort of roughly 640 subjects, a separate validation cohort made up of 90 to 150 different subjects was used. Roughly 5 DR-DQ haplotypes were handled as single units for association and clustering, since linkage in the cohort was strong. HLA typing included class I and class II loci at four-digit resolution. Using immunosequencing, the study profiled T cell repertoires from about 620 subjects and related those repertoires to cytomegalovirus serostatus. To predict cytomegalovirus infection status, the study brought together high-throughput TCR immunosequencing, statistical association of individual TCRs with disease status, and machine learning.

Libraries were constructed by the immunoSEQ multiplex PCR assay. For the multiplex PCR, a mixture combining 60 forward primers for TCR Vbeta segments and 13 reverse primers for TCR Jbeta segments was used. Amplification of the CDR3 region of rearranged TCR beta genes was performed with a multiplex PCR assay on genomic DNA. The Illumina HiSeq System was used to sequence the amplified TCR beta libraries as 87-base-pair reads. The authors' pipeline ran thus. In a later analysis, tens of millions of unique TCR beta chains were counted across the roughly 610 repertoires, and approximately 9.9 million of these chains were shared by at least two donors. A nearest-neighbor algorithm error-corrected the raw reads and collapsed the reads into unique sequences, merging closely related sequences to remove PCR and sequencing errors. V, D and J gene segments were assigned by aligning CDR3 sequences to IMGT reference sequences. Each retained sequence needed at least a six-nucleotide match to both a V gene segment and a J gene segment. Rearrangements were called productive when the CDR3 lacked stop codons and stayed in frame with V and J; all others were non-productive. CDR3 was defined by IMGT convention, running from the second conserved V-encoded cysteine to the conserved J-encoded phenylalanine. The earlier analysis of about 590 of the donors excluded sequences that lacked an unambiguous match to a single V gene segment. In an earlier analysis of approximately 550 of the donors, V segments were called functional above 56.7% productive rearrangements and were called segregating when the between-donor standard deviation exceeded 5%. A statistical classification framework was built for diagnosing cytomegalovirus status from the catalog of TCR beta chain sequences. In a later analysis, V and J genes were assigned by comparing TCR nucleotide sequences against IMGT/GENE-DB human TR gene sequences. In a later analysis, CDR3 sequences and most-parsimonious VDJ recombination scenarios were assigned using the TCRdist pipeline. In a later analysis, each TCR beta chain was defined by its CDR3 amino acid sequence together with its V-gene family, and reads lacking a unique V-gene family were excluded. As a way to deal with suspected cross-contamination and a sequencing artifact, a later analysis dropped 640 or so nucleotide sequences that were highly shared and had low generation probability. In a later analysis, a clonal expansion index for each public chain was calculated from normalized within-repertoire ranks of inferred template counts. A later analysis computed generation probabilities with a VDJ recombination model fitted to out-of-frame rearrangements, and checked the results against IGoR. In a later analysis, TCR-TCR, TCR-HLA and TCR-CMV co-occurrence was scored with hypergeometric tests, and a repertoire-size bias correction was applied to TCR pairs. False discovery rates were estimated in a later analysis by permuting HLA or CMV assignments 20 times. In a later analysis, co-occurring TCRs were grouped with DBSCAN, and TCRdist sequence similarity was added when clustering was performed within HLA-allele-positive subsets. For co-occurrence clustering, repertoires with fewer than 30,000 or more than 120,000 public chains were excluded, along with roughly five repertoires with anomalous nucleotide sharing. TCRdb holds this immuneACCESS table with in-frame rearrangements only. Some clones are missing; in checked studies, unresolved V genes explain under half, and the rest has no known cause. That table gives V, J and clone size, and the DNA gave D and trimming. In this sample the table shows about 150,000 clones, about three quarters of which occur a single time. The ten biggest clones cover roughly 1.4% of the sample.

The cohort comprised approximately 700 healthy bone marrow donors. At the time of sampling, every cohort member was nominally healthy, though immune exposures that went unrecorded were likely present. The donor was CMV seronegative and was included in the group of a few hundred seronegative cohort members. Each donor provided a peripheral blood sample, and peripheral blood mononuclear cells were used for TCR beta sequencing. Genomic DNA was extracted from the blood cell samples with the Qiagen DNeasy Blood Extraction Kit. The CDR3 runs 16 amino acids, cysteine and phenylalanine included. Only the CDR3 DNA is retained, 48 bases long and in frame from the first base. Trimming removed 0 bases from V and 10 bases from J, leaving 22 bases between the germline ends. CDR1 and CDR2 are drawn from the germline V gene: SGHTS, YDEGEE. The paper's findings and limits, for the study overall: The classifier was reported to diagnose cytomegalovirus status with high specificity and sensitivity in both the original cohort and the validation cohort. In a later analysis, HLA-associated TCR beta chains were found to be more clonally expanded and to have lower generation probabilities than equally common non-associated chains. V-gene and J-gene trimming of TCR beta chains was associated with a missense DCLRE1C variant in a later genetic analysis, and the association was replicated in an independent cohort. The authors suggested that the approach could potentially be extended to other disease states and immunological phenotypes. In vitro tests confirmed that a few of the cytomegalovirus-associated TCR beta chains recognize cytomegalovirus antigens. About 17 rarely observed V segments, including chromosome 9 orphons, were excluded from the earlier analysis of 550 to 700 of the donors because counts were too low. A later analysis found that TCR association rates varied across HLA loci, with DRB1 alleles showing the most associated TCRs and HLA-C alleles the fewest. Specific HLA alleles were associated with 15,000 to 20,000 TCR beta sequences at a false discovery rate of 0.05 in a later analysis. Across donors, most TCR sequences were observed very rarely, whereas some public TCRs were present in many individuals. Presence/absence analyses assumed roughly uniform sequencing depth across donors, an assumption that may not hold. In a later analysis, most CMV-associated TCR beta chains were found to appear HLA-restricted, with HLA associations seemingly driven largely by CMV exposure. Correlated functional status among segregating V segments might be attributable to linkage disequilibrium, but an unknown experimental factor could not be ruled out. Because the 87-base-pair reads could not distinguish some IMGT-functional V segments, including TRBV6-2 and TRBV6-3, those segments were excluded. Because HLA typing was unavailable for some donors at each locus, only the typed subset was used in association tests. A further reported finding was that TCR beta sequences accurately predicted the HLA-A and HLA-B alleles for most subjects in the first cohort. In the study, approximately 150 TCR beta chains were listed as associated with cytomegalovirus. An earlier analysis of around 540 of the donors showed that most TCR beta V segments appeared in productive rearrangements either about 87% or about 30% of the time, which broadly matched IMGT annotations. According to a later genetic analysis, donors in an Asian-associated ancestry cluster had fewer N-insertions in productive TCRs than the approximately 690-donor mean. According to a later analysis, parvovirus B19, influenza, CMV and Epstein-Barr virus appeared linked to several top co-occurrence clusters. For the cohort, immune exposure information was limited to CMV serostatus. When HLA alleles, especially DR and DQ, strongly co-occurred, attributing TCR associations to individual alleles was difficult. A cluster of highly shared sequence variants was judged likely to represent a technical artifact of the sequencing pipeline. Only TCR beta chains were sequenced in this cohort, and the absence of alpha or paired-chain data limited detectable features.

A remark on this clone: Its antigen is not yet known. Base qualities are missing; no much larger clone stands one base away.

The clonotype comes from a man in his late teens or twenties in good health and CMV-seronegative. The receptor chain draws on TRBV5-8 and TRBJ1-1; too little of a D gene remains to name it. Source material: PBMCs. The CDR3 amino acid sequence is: CASSLETGITGDGAFF. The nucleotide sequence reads TGTGCCAGCAGCTTGGAGACCGGTATCACGGGAGACGGAGCTTTCTTT.